The rows below give T cell receptor beta chains drawn from one sample of a study of chemoradiotherapy in HPV16-positive cancers. The assay was immunoSEQ multiplex PCR, and TCRdb's table has in-frame clones only and misses some. The sample carries roughly 20,000 clones, roughly 84% recorded once. The sequencing here drew on blood, taken from a patient who underwent chemoradiotherapy. All receptors come from a human donor with HPV-associated anogenital cancer. Each CDR3 is given with its conserved first and last residue. Each record gives: V gene, J gene, D gene, CDR3 protein. A D gene is named only where the DNA matches it firmly.

V: TRBV7-2
J: TRBJ1-5
D: .
CDR3: CASSLYQGPQHF

V: TRBV10-3
J: TRBJ2-5
D: TRBD2
CDR3: CAISDGAGGPGETQYF

V: TRBV19
J: TRBJ2-5
D: TRBD1
CDR3: CASSPTGHSGTQYF

V: TRBV4-3
J: TRBJ2-3
D: TRBD1
CDR3: CASSQDWGQPEDTQYF

V: TRBV2
J: TRBJ1-2
D: TRBD1
CDR3: CASRETTGNGYTF

V: TRBV7-9
J: TRBJ1-4
D: TRBD1
CDR3: CASSEQGAGTNEKLFF

V: TRBV11-2
J: TRBJ2-3
D: TRBD2
CDR3: CASSEGLAGDTDTQYF

V: TRBV11-1
J: TRBJ1-1
D: .
CDR3: CASSFGWDTEAFF

V: TRBV19
J: TRBJ2-7
D: .
CDR3: CASTPTGGGLNEQYF

V: TRBV7-8
J: TRBJ1-5
D: .
CDR3: CASSLAAAGVNQPQHF

V: TRBV6-1
J: TRBJ1-1
D: .
CDR3: CASSAQENTEAFF

V: TRBV27
J: TRBJ2-7
D: .
CDR3: CASSFSGGNQYF

V: TRBV4-1
J: TRBJ1-2
D: .
CDR3: CASSQDGYGYTF

V: TRBV7-2
J: TRBJ2-3
D: .
CDR3: CASSFDGTDTQYF

V: TRBV18
J: TRBJ1-2
D: TRBD1
CDR3: CASSPEGGGHNYGYTF

V: TRBV7-2
J: TRBJ1-5
D: .
CDR3: CASRGLGQPQHF